Listed here is a single T cell receptor (beta chain). The sample originates from a study of control samples from healthy donors and cancer patients. Deletions cut 8 bases from V and 1 base from J, with 9 bases between. The germline V gene has CDR1 SQVTM and CDR2 ANQGSEA. The CDR3 is 11 amino acids. Here immunoSEQ multiplex PCR was the method, and the copy in TCRdb shows in-frame clones only, minus some. The table includes some 160,000 clones, around nine tenths detected once. Sequenced: blood. The TCR sequence derives from a man aged 30-40 years in good health. V is TRBV29-1 and J is TRBJ2-7; D remains unclear. CDR3 sequence: CSSTDSYEQYF. The CDR3 DNA sequence: TGCAGCTCCACGGATTCCTACGAGCAGTACTTC.